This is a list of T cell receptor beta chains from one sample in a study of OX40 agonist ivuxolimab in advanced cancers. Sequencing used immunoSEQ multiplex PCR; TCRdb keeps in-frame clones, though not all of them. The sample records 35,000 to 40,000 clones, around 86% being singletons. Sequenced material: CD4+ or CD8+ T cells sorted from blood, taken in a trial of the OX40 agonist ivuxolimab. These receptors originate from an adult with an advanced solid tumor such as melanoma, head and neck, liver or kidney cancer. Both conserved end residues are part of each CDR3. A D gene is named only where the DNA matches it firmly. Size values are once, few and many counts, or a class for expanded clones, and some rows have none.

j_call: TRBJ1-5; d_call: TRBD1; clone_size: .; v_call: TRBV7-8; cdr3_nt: TGTGCCAGCAGCGTCTCCGGGACAGGGGGTAGGGGCAATCAGCCCCAGCATTTT; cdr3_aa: CASSVSGTGGRGNQPQHF
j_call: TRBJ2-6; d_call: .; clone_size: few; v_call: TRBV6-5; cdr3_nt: TGTGCCAGCAGTTACTCCCGAAGACAGATTCACTACCTGACTTTC; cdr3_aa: CASSYSRRQIHYLTF
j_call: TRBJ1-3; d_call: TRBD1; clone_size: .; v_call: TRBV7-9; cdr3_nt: TGTGCCAGCAGCCCCGGGGACAGGGGTTCTGGAAACACCATATATTTT; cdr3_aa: CASSPGDRGSGNTIYF
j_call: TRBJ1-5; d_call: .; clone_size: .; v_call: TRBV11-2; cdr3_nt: TGTGCCAGCAGCTTAGACGGGGATCAGCCCCAGCATTTT; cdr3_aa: CASSLDGDQPQHF
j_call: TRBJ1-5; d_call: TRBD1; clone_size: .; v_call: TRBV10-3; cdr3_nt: TGTGCCATCAGTGGGGGACAGGGGTCGGGGCCCCAGCATTTT; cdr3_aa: CAISGGQGSGPQHF
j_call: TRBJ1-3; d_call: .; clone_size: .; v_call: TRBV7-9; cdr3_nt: TGTGCCAGCAGCTCGATCCTACATGGAAACACCATATATTTT; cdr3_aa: CASSSILHGNTIYF
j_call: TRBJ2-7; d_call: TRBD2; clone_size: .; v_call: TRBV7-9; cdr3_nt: TGTGCCAGCAGCCGCGGGGGGCCCTACGAGCAGTACTTC; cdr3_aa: CASSRGGPYEQYF
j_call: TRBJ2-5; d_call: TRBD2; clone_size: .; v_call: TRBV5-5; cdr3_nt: TGTGCCAGCAGCTTGCGTGGGCTAGCGGGGGGCAAAGAGACCCAGTACTTC; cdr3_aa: CASSLRGLAGGKETQYF
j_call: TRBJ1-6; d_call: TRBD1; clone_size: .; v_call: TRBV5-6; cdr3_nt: TGTGCCAGCAGCACGGGGACAGGGCGGAATAATTCACCCCTCCACTTT; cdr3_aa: CASSTGTGRNNSPLHF
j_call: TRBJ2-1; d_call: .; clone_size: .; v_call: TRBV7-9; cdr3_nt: TGTGCCAGCAGCTTAATGGCGGGGCTCTCCTACAATGAGCAGTTCTTC; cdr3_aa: CASSLMAGLSYNEQFF
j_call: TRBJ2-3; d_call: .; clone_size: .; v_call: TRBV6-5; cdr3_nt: TGTGCCAGCAGCCGGACCGGAATCACCACAGATACGCAGTATTTT; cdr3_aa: CASSRTGITTDTQYF
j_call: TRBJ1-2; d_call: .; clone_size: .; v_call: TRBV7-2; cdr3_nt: TGTGCCAGCAGCGAGGACAGAGGGCCGAGTTACACCTTC; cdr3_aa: CASSEDRGPSYTF
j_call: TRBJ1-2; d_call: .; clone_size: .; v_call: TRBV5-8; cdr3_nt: TGTGCCAGCTCCAGGGTAACCCCTGGCTACACCTTC; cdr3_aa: CASSRVTPGYTF
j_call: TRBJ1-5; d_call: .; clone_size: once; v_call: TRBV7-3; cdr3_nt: TGTGCCAGCAGCTTAACGGCAGGGGTAGAACCCCAGCCCCAGCATTTT; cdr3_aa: CASSLTAGVEPQPQHF
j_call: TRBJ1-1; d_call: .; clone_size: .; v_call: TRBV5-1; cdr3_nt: TGCGCCAGCAGCGCTAGCGGGGATTATGAAGCTTTCTTT; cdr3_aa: CASSASGDYEAFF
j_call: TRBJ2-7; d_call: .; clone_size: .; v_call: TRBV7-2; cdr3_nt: TGTGCCAGCAGCCGTTGGACTACCGCCTACGAGCAGTACTTC; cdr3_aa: CASSRWTTAYEQYF
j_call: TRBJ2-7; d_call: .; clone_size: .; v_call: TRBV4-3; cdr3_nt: TGCGCCAGCAGCCAAGCCTGGGGGGGCGGCTACGAGCAGTACTTC; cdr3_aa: CASSQAWGGGYEQYF
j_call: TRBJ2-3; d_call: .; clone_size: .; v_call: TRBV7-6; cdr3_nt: TGTGCCAGCAGCCCTCCCGGACAGGGAGGGGGAACAGATACGCAGTATTTT; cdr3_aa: CASSPPGQGGGTDTQYF
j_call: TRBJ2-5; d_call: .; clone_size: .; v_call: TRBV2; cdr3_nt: TGTGCCAGCAAAAGAGGCGAGGGCGGAGAGACCCAGTACTTC; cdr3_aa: CASKRGEGGETQYF
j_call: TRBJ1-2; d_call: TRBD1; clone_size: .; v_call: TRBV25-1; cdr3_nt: TGTGCCAGCAGTGCCCGACAGGGGGCGACGTCCAATGGCTACACCTTC; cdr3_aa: CASSARQGATSNGYTF
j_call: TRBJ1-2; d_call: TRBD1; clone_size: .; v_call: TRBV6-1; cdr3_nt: TGTGCCAGCAGCGGGGCGACAGGGGGGAACTATGGCTACACCTTC; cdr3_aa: CASSGATGGNYGYTF
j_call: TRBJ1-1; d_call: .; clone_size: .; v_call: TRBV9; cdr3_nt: TGTGCCAGCAGCAGGGACCCTAGTAGGAGTACTGAAGCTTTCTTT; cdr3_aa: CASSRDPSRSTEAFF
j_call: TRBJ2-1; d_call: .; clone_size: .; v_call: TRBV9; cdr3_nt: TGTGCCAGCAGCCCGCGCGGGGACTCCTACAATGAGCAGTTCTTC; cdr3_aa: CASSPRGDSYNEQFF
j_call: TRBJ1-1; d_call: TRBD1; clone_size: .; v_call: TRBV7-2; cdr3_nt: TGTGCCAGCAGCGCGTCCGGGACAGGTTGGGGGACTGAAGCTTTCTTT; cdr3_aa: CASSASGTGWGTEAFF
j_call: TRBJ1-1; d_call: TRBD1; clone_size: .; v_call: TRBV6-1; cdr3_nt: TGTGCCAGCAGTGAACTCCTGGGACAGGGACAAGCTTTCTTT; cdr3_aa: CASSELLGQGQAFF
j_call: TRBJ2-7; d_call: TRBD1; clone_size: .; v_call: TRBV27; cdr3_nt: TGTGCCAGCAGTTTGTCGACAGGGGGTTACGAGCAGTACTTC; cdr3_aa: CASSLSTGGYEQYF
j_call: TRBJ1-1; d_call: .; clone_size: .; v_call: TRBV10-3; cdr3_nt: TGTGCCATAAAGGGGACGGACACTGAAGCTTTCTTT; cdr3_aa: CAIKGTDTEAFF
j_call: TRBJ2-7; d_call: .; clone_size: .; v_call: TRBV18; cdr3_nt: TGTGCCAGCTCACCACGGCAGGGAGTCTACGAGCAGTACTTC; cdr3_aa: CASSPRQGVYEQYF
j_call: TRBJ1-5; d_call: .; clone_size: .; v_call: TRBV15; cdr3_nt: TGTGCCACCAGCAGAGACAGGGACCATCAGCCCCAGCATTTT; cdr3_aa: CATSRDRDHQPQHF
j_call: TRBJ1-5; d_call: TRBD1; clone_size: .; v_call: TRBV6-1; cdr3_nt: TGTGCCAGCAGACCGACAGGGGGGCGCAATCAGCCCCAGCATTTT; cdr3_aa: CASRPTGGRNQPQHF
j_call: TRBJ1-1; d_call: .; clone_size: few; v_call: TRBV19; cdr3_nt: TGTGCCAGTACGCGGGGCAGGACCTACACTGAAGCTTTCTTT; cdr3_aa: CASTRGRTYTEAFF
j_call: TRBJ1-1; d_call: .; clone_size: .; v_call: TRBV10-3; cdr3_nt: TGTGCCATCGCCCTGGACATGAACACTGAAGCTTTCTTT; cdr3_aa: CAIALDMNTEAFF
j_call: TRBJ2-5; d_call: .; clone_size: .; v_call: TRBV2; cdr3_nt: TGTGCCAGCAGTGGAGGGTGGGGGGAGACCCAGTACTTC; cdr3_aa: CASSGGWGETQYF
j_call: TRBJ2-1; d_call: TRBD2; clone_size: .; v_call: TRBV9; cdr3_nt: TGTGCCAGCAGCGTAGCAACTAGCGGAAATGAGCAGTTCTTC; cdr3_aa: CASSVATSGNEQFF
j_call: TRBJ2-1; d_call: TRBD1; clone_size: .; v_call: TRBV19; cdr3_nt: TGTGCCAGTAGCCGCCTTCGACAGGGAAGTCCCTACAATGAGCAGTTCTTC; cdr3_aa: CASSRLRQGSPYNEQFF